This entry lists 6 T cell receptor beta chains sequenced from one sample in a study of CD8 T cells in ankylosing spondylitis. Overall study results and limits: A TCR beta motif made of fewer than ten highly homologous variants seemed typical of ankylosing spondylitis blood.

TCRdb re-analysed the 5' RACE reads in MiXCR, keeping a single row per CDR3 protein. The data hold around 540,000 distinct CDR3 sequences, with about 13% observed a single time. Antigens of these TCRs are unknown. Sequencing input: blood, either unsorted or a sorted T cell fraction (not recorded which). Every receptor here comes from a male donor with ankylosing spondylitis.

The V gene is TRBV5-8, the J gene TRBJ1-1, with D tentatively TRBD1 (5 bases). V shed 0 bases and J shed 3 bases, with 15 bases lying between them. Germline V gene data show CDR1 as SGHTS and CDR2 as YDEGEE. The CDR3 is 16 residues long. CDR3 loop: CASSLAFTGGYTEAFF. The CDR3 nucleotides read TGTGCCAGCAGCTTGGCCTTTACAGGAGGGTACACTGAAGCTTTCTTT. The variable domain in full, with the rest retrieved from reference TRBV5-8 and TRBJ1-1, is EAGVTQSPTHLIKTRGQQATLRCSPISGHTSVYWYQQALGLGLQFLLWYDEGEERNRGNFPPRFSGRQFPNYSSELNVNALELEDSALYLCASSLAFTGGYTEAFFGQGTRLTVV.

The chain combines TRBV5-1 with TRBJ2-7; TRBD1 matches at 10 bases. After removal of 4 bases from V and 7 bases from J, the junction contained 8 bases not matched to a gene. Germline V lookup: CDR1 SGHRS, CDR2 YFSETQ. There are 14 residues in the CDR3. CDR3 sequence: CASSLGTGAGEQYV. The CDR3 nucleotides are TGCGCCAGCAGCCTGGGGACAGGGGCGGGAGAGCAGTACGTC.

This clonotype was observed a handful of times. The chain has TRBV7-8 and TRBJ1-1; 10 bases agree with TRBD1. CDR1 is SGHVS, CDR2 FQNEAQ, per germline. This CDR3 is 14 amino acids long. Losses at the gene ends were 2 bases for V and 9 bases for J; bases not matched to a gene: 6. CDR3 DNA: TGTGCCAGCAGCTTAACCGACAGGGGGCCTAAAGCTTTCTTT. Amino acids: CASSLTDRGPKAFF.

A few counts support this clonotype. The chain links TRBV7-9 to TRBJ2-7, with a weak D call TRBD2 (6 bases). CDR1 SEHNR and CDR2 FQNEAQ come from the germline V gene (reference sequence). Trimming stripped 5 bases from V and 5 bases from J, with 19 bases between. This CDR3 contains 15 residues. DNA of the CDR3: TGTGCCAGCAGCCCCCTCGGGGGTGCAAGCCACGAGCAGTACTTC. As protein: CASSPLGGASHEQYF.

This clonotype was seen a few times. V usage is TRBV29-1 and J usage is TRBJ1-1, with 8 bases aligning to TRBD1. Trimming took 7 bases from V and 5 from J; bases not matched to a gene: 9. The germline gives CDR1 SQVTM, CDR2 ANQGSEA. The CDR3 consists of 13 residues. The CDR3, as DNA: TGCAGCGCTCACAGACAGGGGAGTACTGAAGCTTTCTTT. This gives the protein CSAHRQGSTEAFF. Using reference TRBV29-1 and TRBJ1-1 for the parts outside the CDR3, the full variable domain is SAVISQKPSRDICQRGTSLTIQCQVDSQVTMMFWYRQQPGQSLTLIATANQGSEATYESGFVIDKFPISRPNLTFSTLTVSNMSPEDSSIYLCSAHRQGSTEAFFGQGTRLTVV.

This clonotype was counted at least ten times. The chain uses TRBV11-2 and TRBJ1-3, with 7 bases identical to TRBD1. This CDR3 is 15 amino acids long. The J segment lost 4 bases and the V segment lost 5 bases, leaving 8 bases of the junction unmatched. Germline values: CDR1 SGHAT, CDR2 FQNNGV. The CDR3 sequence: CASSPDRVSGNTIYF. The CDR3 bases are TGTGCCAGCAGCCCAGACAGGGTATCAGGAAACACCATATATTTT.